What follows is one TCR beta chain and its context. Germline V gives CDR1 LNHNV, CDR2 YYDKDF (reference sequence). The CDR3 runs 17 residues. Germline trimming cut 0 bases from V and 6 bases from J; bases unmatched to any gene: 9. The data originate from a study of blood T cell repertoires in COVID-19. Background on the study: Material from acute and convalescent COVID-19 was sourced from the United States, Italy and Spain. Sample material is recorded as cDNA or gDNA derived from T cells, B-cell-depleted T cells, or PBMCs.

In the authors' methods: Scientists estimated how many nucleated cells there were by amplifying reference gene primers. The method was immunoSEQ multiplex PCR; TCRdb's version includes in-frame clones alone and lacks a portion of them. The V and J calls and the clone size are those of that table, but D and trimming were determined from the DNA. The sample lists almost 250,000 clones, approximately 86% seen once, with approximately 1.5% in the top ten. This receptor was obtained from an older woman who had recovered from COVID-19. The chain couples TRBV15 to TRBJ2-2; 8 nucleotides align to TRBD2. The sample was peripheral blood. The CDR3 loop is CATSRDRLRGASGELFF. CDR3 in DNA: TGTGCCACCAGCAGAGATCGGTTGCGGGGGGCCTCCGGGGAGCTGTTTTTT.